Presented here are 15 T cell receptor beta chains from one specimen sequenced in a study of T cells after yellow fever vaccination. TCRdb re-analysed the 5' RACE reads in MiXCR, keeping a single row per CDR3 protein. The sample includes some 400,000 distinct CDR3 sequences, approximately 6% of them seen just once. The sequences come from PBMCs, collected 5 days after the yellow fever booster vaccination. All receptors come from a man aged 30 to 45 who received the YFV17D yellow fever vaccine.

The chain is built from TRBV11-2 and TRBJ1-2; TRBD1 aligns across 7 bases. The length of the CDR3 is 16 residues. The V gene's germline CDR1 is SGHAT and CDR2 FQNNGV. Germline trimming cut 1 base from V and 5 bases from J; bases unmatched to any gene: 10. The DNA of the CDR3 is TGTGCCAGCAGCTTAGCTCCACGGGACAGCTCGTATGGCTACACCTTC. It yields the protein CASSLAPRDSSYGYTF. Full variable domain (remainder filled in from reference TRBV11-2 and TRBJ1-2): EAGVAQSPRYKIIEKRQSVAFWCNPISGHATLYWYQQILGQGPKLLIQFQNNGVVDDSQLPKDRFSAERLKGVDSTLKIQPAKLEDSAVYLCASSLAPRDSSYGYTFGSGTRLTVV.

This clonotype was found many times. This chain links TRBV28 with TRBJ2-3, with TRBD2 identical over 7 bases. Germline V CDR1 and CDR2: MDHEN, SYDVKM. The CDR3 is 16 residues long. J lost 6 bases, V lost 7 bases, and 16 bases had no gene match. The CDR3 loop is CASTPLVVGGPDTQYF. CDR3 coding DNA: TGTGCCAGCACCCCCCTTGTAGTGGGAGGGCCGGATACGCAGTATTTT.

This clonotype was seen many times. The V call is TRBV6-2 or TRBV6-3, the J call TRBJ2-5, with 8 positions matching TRBD1. The CDR3 is 16 amino acids. Germline CDR1 MNHEY, CDR2 SVGEGT. Losses at the gene ends were 4 bases for V and 5 bases for J; bases not matched to a gene: 12. The CDR3 spells CASSSIGQGALETQYF. CDR3 DNA: TGTGCCAGCAGTTCTATTGGACAGGGAGCTCTGGAGACCCAGTACTTC.

This clonotype was counted at least ten times. The chain recombines TRBV11-2 with TRBJ1-1; a weak D match, TRBD1 (6 bases). CDR3 length equals 16 residues. Germline CDR1 and CDR2: SGHAT and FQNNGV. The V and J ends lost 5 bases and 2 bases respectively, with 18 bases between them. In nucleotides, the CDR3 is TGTGCCAGCAGCCCCGGGGGTGGGGGGCGTAACACTGAAGCTTTCTTT. It specifies CASSPGGGGRNTEAFF.

The rearrangement joins TRBV12-3 or TRBV12-4 to TRBJ1-4; D not certain. The V end was cut by 6 bases, the J end by 7 bases, with 9 bases between. The CDR3 runs 12 residues. The DNA of the CDR3 is TGTGCCAGCAGGTCGGGGTCTGAAAAACTGTTTTTT. It codes for CASRSGSEKLFF.

Ten or more counts support this clonotype. V is TRBV20-1 and J is TRBJ1-5, with D tentatively TRBD1 (6 bases). Germline V gene data show CDR1 as DFQATT and CDR2 as SNEGSKA (reference sequence). The CDR3 contains 20 residues. V dropped 1 base and J dropped 0 bases, with 25 bases sitting between them. This chain's CDR3 is CSARARVGHRSDISNQPQHF. DNA for the CDR3: TGCAGTGCTAGAGCGCGCGTGGGACACCGATCGGATATTAGCAATCAGCCCCAGCATTTT.

This clonotype has only a few counts. V gene TRBV6-5 combines with J gene TRBJ2-3; tentatively, D is TRBD2 (6 bases). Trimming removed 2 bases at V and 0 bases at J, with 15 bases between. The CDR3 sequence is 17 residues long. Per the germline V gene, CDR1 is MNHEY and CDR2 is SVGAGI. The CDR3 is CASSYPIFSGSTDTQYF. The CDR3 DNA sequence: TGTGCCAGCAGTTACCCCATATTTAGCGGTAGCACAGATACGCAGTATTTT.

The chain has TRBV5-5 and TRBJ2-5, with D hard to call. Trimming removed 4 bases from V and 3 bases from J, with 22 bases in between. Germline V CDR1 and CDR2: SGHKS, YYEKEE (reference sequence). The CDR3 spans 17 residues. Here the CDR3 reads CASSTGLGHSLEETQYF. The CDR3 region has the DNA TGTGCCAGCAGCACTGGTTTAGGTCACAGTTTAGAAGAGACCCAGTACTTC.

Turning to this clonotype: Relative to the germline gene, one junction end is altered; a read error may explain this. The rearrangement links TRBV5-1 to TRBJ2-7; D not resolved. The V gene's germline CDR1 is SGHRS and CDR2 YFSETQ. The CDR3 extends over 13 amino acids. The CDR3: CASSLGQNYEKYF. Here the CDR3 DNA reads TGCGCCAGCAGCTTGGGGCAGAACTACGAGAAGTACTTC. Full variable domain (rest looked up from reference TRBV5-1 and TRBJ2-7): KAGVTQTPRYLIKTRGQQVTLSCSPISGHRSVSWYQQTPGQGLQFLFEYFSETQRNKGNFPGRFSGRQFSNSRSEMNVSTLELGDSALYLCASSLGQNYEKYFGPGTRLTVT.

This clonotype has only a few counts. This rearrangement joins TRBV2 to TRBJ1-5; D is unresolved. This CDR3 region has 15 residues. Trimming shortened V by 4 bases and J by 0 bases, and 10 bases separated the two germline ends. In germline, CDR1 is SNHLY, CDR2 FYNNEI. The CDR3, as DNA: TGTGCCAGCAGTGTTTCCCAGCATAGCAATCAGCCCCAGCATTTT. It specifies CASSVSQHSNQPQHF.

This clonotype was observed a handful of times. CDR3 protein: CAWSYRVNNSPLHF. The DNA for the CDR3 is TGTGCCTGGAGTTATCGGGTCAATAATTCACCCCTCCACTTT. The chain couples TRBV30 to TRBJ1-6; D unclear. This CDR3 has 14 amino acids. V was clipped by 2 bases and J by 5 bases, with 10 bases between them. Germline CDR1 is GTSNPN and CDR2 is SVGIG (reference sequence).

The V gene is TRBV12-3 or TRBV12-4, the J gene TRBJ1-6; D is possibly TRBD1 (5 bases). This CDR3 is 12 amino acids long. V lost 5 bases and J lost 9, with 8 bases in between. CDR3 bases: TGTGCCAGCAGTCCCCAGGGTTCACCCCTCCACTTT. Its protein is CASSPQGSPLHF.

The rearrangement joins TRBV20-1 to TRBJ1-2; D gene uncertain. The germline CDR1 and CDR2 sequences are DFQATT and SNEGSKA (reference sequence). V dropped 2 bases and J dropped 8 bases, with 9 bases sitting between them. The CDR3 consists of 11 residues. Here the CDR3 reads CSARPSEGYTF. CDR3 coding DNA: TGCAGTGCTAGACCCTCGGAAGGCTACACCTTC.

In this sample, this clonotype turned up many times. The gene calls are TRBV18 and TRBJ2-5; TRBD1 aligns across 7 bases. Per germline, CDR1 KGHSH and CDR2 LQKENI. V lost 1 base to trimming and J lost 2 bases; unmatched junction nucleotides: 7. The CDR3 consists of 16 residues. CDR3 nucleotides: TGTGCCAGCTCACCACAAGACAGGGTTTGGCAAGAGACCCAGTACTTC. Protein product: CASSPQDRVWQETQYF.

This chain connects TRBV3-1 to TRBJ2-2; TRBD1 matches 8 bases. The CDR3 runs to 16 residues. After removal of 2 bases from V and 1 base from J, the junction contained 3 bases not matched to a gene. The germline V gene has CDR1 LGHDT and CDR2 YNNKEL (reference sequence). CDR3 residues: CASSQLQGVNTGELFF. CDR3 bases: TGTGCCAGCAGCCAACTACAGGGGGTGAACACCGGGGAGCTGTTTTTT.